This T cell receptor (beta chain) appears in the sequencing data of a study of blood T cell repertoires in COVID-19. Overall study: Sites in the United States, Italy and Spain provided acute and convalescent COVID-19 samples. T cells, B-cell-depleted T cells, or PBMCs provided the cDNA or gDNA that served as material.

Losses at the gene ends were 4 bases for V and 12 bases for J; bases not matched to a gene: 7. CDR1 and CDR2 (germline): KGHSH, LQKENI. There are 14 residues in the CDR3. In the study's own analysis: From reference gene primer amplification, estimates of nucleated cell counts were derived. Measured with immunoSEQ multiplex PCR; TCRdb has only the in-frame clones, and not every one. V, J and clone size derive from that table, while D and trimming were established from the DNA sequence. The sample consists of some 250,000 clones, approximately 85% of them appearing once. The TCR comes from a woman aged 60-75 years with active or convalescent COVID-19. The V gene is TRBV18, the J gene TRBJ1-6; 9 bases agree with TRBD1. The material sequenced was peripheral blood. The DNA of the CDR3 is TGTGCCAGCTCACTGGGACAGGGTGCAAAACCCCTCCACTTT. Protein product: CASSLGQGAKPLHF. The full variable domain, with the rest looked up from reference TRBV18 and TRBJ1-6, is NAGVMQNPRHLVRRRGQEARLRCSPMKGHSHVYWYRQLPEEGLKFMVYLQKENIIDESGMPKERFSAEFPKEGPSILRIQQVVRGDSAAYFCASSLGQGAKPLHFGNGTRLTVT.